The T cell receptor beta chain described here comes from a study of T cells in Graves' hyperthyroidism and ophthalmopathy. This clonotype was recorded a few times. Amplification yielded TCR beta CDR3 regions, with RNA transcripts as the source. The primer set for the first-round RT-PCR of the TCR CDR3 was HTBI. TCRdb processed the multiplex PCR reads anew with MiXCR; each CDR3 protein has one entry. Here the sample spans hundreds of thousands of distinct CDR3 sequences, roughly 13% being singletons. No ophthalmopathy progression within 18 months constituted stable Graves' hyperthyroidism. Newly diagnosed hyperthyroidism patients aged 18 to 65 years had disease lasting under 2 months. Investigators excluded patients with uncontrolled infection, other autoimmune disease, pregnancy or lactation. This clonotype was sampled from a woman younger than 30 with Graves' hyperthyroidism. Sample: blood.

CDR3 amino acids: CASSDMGRSPGNTIYF. The CDR3 nucleotides read TGTGCCAGCAGTGATATGGGCAGGTCGCCTGGAAACACCATATATTTT. This chain joins TRBV6-1 and TRBJ1-3, with no clear D. This CDR3 has 16 residues. With 3 bases removed from V and 2 bases from J, the gap between germline ends came to 14 bases. Per the germline V gene, CDR1 is MNHNS and CDR2 is SASEGT.